The rows below give T cell receptor beta chains drawn from one sample of a study of spatial heterogeneity in lung cancer. TCRdb reanalysed the 5' RACE reads using MiXCR and keeps one entry per CDR3 protein. The sample lists roughly 10,000 distinct CDR3 sequences; about 12% were seen once. Sequenced material: lung tumor tissue, taken at surgery. These receptors were taken from a male donor with early-stage non-small cell lung cancer. The CDR3 runs from the conserved cysteine through the conserved F or W. A D gene is named only where the DNA matches it firmly. Clone size is stated in some rows and not others, as once, few, many or a class when expanded.

abundance,j_gene,d_gene,v_gene,CDR3aa,CDR3nt
many,TRBJ2-5,NA,TRBV25-1,CASSEEGKETQYF,TGTGCCAGCAGTGAAGAGGGGAAAGAGACCCAGTACTTC
medium-sized,TRBJ1-6,TRBD1,TRBV6-5,CASSYEYRGNSPLHF,TGTGCCAGCAGTTACGAATACAGGGGCAATTCACCCCTCCACTTT
medium-sized,TRBJ1-5,NA,TRBV27,CASSSTGPWSNQPQHF,TGTGCCAGCAGTTCGACAGGCCCTTGGAGCAATCAGCCCCAGCATTTT
few,TRBJ2-6,NA,TRBV12-3/TRBV12-4,CASSIAASSGANVLTF,TGTGCCAGCAGCATAGCGGCCAGCTCTGGGGCCAACGTCCTGACTTTC
NA,TRBJ2-1,TRBD2,TRBV3-1,CASSHPLAGGHNEQFF,TGTGCCAGCAGCCATCCCCTAGCGGGAGGGCACAATGAGCAGTTCTTC
many,TRBJ2-1,NA,TRBV24-1,CATSDFGGGSSYNEQFF,TGTGCCACCAGTGATTTTGGCGGGGGCAGTTCCTACAATGAGCAGTTCTTC
many,TRBJ2-1,TRBD2,TRBV20-1,CSARDFLAGGSQFF,TGCAGTGCTAGAGATTTTCTAGCGGGAGGTTCGCAGTTCTTC
many,TRBJ2-1,NA,TRBV29-1,CSGTGGGRSNEQFF,TGCAGCGGAACGGGCGGCGGGCGGTCCAATGAGCAGTTCTTC
many,TRBJ1-2,TRBD1,TRBV6-5,CASRWGQGAYGYTF,TGTGCCAGCCGATGGGGACAGGGGGCCTATGGCTACACCTTC
many,TRBJ2-1,NA,TRBV29-1,CSVEDPKQGMGWNEQFF,TGCAGCGTTGAAGACCCCAAACAGGGAATGGGGTGGAATGAGCAGTTCTTC
NA,TRBJ2-3,NA,TRBV6-2/TRBV6-3,CASIYFELSSTDTQYF,TGTGCCAGCATATACTTTGAACTTTCTAGCACAGATACGCAGTATTTT
many,TRBJ2-5,NA,TRBV5-5,CASSLRVGVEIQETQYF,TGTGCCAGCAGCTTAAGGGTAGGGGTAGAGATACAAGAGACCCAGTACTTC
many,TRBJ1-2,TRBD1,TRBV29-1,CSVEGQGNYGYTF,TGCAGCGTTGAAGGACAGGGGAACTATGGCTACACCTTC
many,TRBJ2-7,TRBD2,TRBV7-9,CASSLVAGGANEQYF,TGTGCCAGCAGCTTAGTAGCGGGAGGGGCTAACGAGCAGTACTTC
many,TRBJ2-3,NA,TRBV3-2,CASSQPPPSGCTDTQYF,TGTGCCAGCAGCCAGCCCCCCCCTAGCGGATGCACAGATACGCAGTATTTT
medium-sized,TRBJ2-1,TRBD2,TRBV6-6,CASSFGTSGRSREQFF,TGTGCCAGCAGTTTTGGGACTAGCGGGAGGTCCAGGGAGCAGTTCTTC
medium-sized,TRBJ2-1,NA,TRBV7-7,CASSPTGPNEQFF,TGTGCTAGCAGCCCTACAGGGCCCAATGAGCAGTTCTTC
many,TRBJ2-1,NA,TRBV12-3/TRBV12-4,CASSPPPEGGEQFF,TGTGCCAGCAGCCCCCCCCCGGAAGGTGGTGAGCAGTTCTTC
many,TRBJ1-1,NA,TRBV6-5,CASQLLPRTEAFF,TGTGCCAGCCAATTGCTACCGAGGACTGAAGCTTTCTTT
many,TRBJ2-5,TRBD2,TRBV18,CASSPGLPWETQYF,TGTGCCAGCTCACCGGGACTACCTTGGGAGACCCAGTACTTC
once,TRBJ2-6,NA,TRBV12-3/TRBV12-4,CASNPSGANVLTF,TGTGCCAGCAACCCTAGTGGGGCCAACGTCCTGACTTTC
NA,TRBJ2-1,NA,TRBV27,CASSPYGYNEQFF,TGTGCCAGCAGCCCTTATGGGTACAATGAGCAGTTCTTC
NA,TRBJ1-5,NA,TRBV6-1,CASSEARQVNGAFNQPQHF,TGTGCCAGCAGTGAAGCGCGACAGGTTAACGGCGCCTTCAATCAGCCCCAGCATTTT
many,TRBJ2-7,TRBD1,TRBV6-2/TRBV6-3,CASSYSSVLGGASYEQYF,TGTGCCAGCAGTTACTCGAGCGTTTTAGGGGGCGCGTCCTACGAGCAGTACTTC
many,TRBJ2-3,NA,TRBV24-1,CATSGRGSTDTQYF,TGTGCCACCAGTGGAAGGGGAAGCACAGATACGCAGTATTTT
many,TRBJ2-3,TRBD2,TRBV6-2/TRBV6-3,CASSYAPSGSSTDTQYF,TGTGCCAGCAGTTACGCGCCTAGCGGGAGCAGCACAGATACGCAGTATTTT
medium-sized,TRBJ1-4,TRBD1,TRBV4-1,CASSERRVTGGAGEKLFF,TGCGCCAGCAGCGAAAGGCGTGTGACAGGGGGCGCAGGAGAAAAACTGTTTTTT
few,TRBJ1-2,NA,TRBV5-1,CASSLAGGDGYTF,TGCGCCAGCAGCTTGGCTGGGGGCGATGGCTACACCTTC
many,TRBJ2-3,NA,TRBV7-2,CASSLVLGSDTQYF,TGTGCCAGCAGCTTAGTCCTTGGTTCAGATACGCAGTATTTT
NA,TRBJ2-3,TRBD2,TRBV6-5,CASRPDSRGGTTDTQYF,TGTGCCAGCAGGCCGGATTCGCGGGGGGGGACCACAGATACGCAGTATTTT
many,TRBJ1-2,NA,TRBV6-2/TRBV6-3,CASRTYGVTYGYTF,TGTGCCAGCAGGACTTATGGGGTGACCTATGGCTACACCTTC
medium-sized,TRBJ2-2,TRBD2,TRBV19,CASKGGSRYTGELFF,TGTGCCAGTAAAGGCGGGAGCCGTTACACCGGGGAGCTGTTTTTT
many,TRBJ1-2,TRBD1,TRBV4-3,CASRGQGDYGYTF,TGCGCCAGCAGGGGACAGGGGGACTATGGCTACACCTTC
many,TRBJ2-7,NA,TRBV10-3,CAISVQGSADEQYF,TGTGCCATCAGTGTTCAAGGGTCCGCGGACGAGCAGTACTTC
many,TRBJ2-2,TRBD1,TRBV27,CASRETGDTNTGELFF,TGTGCCAGCAGAGAGACAGGGGATACGAACACCGGGGAGCTGTTTTTT
many,TRBJ2-7,NA,TRBV7-2,CASSLGPWEQYF,TGTGCCAGCAGCTTAGGACCCTGGGAGCAGTACTTC
many,TRBJ2-5,NA,TRBV6-6,CASSYVSRETQYF,TGTGCCAGCAGTTATGTTTCGAGGGAGACCCAGTACTTC
many,TRBJ2-2,NA,TRBV7-2,CASSSSQGKRTGELFF,TGTGCCAGCAGCTCGTCGCAGGGGAAGAGGACCGGGGAGCTGTTTTTT
many,TRBJ2-7,NA,TRBV3-1,CASSQGYEGEDEQYF,TGTGCCAGCAGCCAAGGGTACGAGGGGGAGGACGAGCAGTACTTC
many,TRBJ2-1,TRBD2,TRBV6-1,CASSVREGTYNEQFF,TGTGCCAGCAGTGTGAGGGAGGGCACCTACAATGAGCAGTTCTTC
NA,TRBJ2-1,TRBD1,TRBV11-1,CASSLDRVSNEQFF,TGTGCCAGCAGCTTGGACAGGGTTAGCAATGAGCAGTTCTTC
many,TRBJ1-1,NA,TRBV5-1,CASRDGEVGPEAFF,TGCGCCAGCAGGGACGGGGAGGTGGGCCCTGAAGCTTTCTTT
NA,TRBJ2-3,NA,TRBV29-1,CNTHRGPGDTQYF,TGCAACACACACCGTGGTCCAGGAGATACGCAGTATTTT